The 8 T cell receptor beta chains below all came from one sample that was sequenced in a study of T cell responses to AZD1222 COVID-19 vaccine. Clones were read by immunoSEQ multiplex PCR, and TCRdb kept only the in-frame ones, dropping some. The data contain about 150,000 clones, 88% of them singletons. The specimen comprised peripheral blood, sampled after recovery from COVID-19. The receptors come from an adult who had recovered from COVID-19.

This chain connects TRBV4-2 to TRBJ2-7; D is possibly TRBD2 (7 bases). The CDR3 is made up of 16 amino acids. Trimming removed 0 bases at V and 0 bases at J, with 12 bases between. CDR1 is LGHNA and CDR2 is YNFKEQ in the germline V gene. The CDR3 DNA is TGTGCCAGCAGCCAAGAACAGGGACTACCCTCCTACGAGCAGTACTTC. It specifies CASSQEQGLPSYEQYF.

The chain joins TRBV6-2 or TRBV6-3 to TRBJ2-7; D is perhaps TRBD2 (5 bases). V dropped 2 bases and J dropped 9 bases, with 17 bases sitting between them. The germline V gene has CDR1 MNHEY and CDR2 SVGEGT. This CDR3 has 14 residues. The CDR3 region is CASSYPQRGDGQYF. The CDR3 region has the DNA TGTGCCAGCAGTTACCCCCAACGGGGTGACGGGCAGTACTTC.

The V call is TRBV7-9, the J call TRBJ2-3; no reliable D call. Germline V gene lookup returns CDR1 SEHNR and CDR2 FQNEAQ (reference sequence). The CDR3 consists of 12 residues. Between the trimmed V and J ends, which lost 5 bases and 5 bases, there was a span of 8 bases. CDR3 amino acids: CASSPREDTQYF. In DNA, the CDR3 is TGTGCCAGCAGCCCAAGGGAAGATACGCAGTATTTT.

This clone has only a few counts. The chain couples TRBV19 to TRBJ1-2; unclear D gene. Trimming cost V 7 bases and J 4 bases, with 13 bases left between them. The CDR3 extends over 13 amino acids. CDR1 and CDR2 from the germline V gene are LNHDA and SQIVND (reference sequence). The CDR3 is CASTLGRAYGYTF. CDR3 nucleotide sequence: TGTGCCAGTACCCTCGGGAGAGCCTATGGCTACACCTTC.

This sequence joins TRBV28 and TRBJ1-2; TRBD1 aligns across 9 bases. The CDR3 consists of 14 residues. Germline CDR1 and CDR2: MDHEN and SYDVKM. V was pared by 5 bases and J by 8 bases, with 9 bases of the junction left unmatched. Here the CDR3 reads CASSLLQGARGYTF. For the CDR3, the DNA is TGTGCCAGCAGTCTCTTACAGGGGGCTAGGGGCTACACCTTC.

The J gene is TRBJ2-1, the V gene TRBV19, with TRBD1 matching 9 bases. The CDR3 spans 14 residues. Trimming at V came to 4 bases and at J to 10 bases, leaving 8 bases not matched to a gene. CDR1 is LNHDA, CDR2 SQIVND, per germline (reference sequence). The CDR3 nucleotides read TGTGCCAGTAGTAAACCGGGACAGGGATTCGAGCAGTTCTTC. As protein: CASSKPGQGFEQFF.

This clone came up a few times. V and J are TRBV15 and TRBJ2-2; tentative D call: TRBD1 (5 bases). Germline CDR1 LNHNV, CDR2 YYDKDF (reference sequence). The CDR3 totals 14 residues. The V gene lost 5 bases and the J gene lost 9 bases, with 16 bases spanning the gap. CDR3 sequence reads: CATSARQSTRELFF. CDR3 in DNA: TGTGCCACCAGCGCTCGACAGAGTACTAGGGAGCTGTTTTTT.

V and J are TRBV9 and TRBJ2-3; TRBD2 agrees at 11 bases. This CDR3 has 15 residues. Germline trimming cut 3 bases from V and 5 bases from J; bases unmatched to any gene: 5. CDR1 is SGDLS and CDR2 is YYNGEE in the germline V gene. CDR3 residues: CASSGSGGAEDTQYF. The CDR3 DNA sequence: TGTGCCAGCAGCGGTAGCGGGGGGGCGGAAGATACGCAGTATTTT.